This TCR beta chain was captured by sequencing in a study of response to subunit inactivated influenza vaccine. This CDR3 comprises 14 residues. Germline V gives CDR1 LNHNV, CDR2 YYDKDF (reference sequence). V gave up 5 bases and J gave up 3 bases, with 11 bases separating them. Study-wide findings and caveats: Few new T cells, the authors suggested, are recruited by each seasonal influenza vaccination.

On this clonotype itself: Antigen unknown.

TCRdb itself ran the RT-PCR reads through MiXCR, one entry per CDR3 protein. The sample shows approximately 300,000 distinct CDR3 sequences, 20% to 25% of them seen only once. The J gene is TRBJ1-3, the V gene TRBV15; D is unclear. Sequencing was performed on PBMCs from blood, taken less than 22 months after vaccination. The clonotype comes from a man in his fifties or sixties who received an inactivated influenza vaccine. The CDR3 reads CATSLQRNGNTIYF. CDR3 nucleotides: TGTGCCACCAGCCTCCAACGGAATGGAAACACCATATATTTT.